These 28 T cell receptor beta chains came from one sample sequenced in a study of T cells after yellow fever vaccination. Via MiXCR, TCRdb re-called the 5' RACE reads, giving one row per CDR3 protein. The sample records approximately 34,000 distinct CDR3 sequences, 6.5% to 8% being singletons. The sample consisted of PBMCs, either bulk or a sorted T-cell subset (CD4+, CD8+, memory, or dextramer-sorted; not recorded which), taken on the day of the first yellow fever vaccination. Receptor source: a man between 18 and 29 years old who received the YFV17D yellow fever vaccine.

The chain uses TRBV6-5 and TRBJ1-3; D is unclear. V lost 2 bases and J 0 bases, leaving 8 bases between the germline ends. Germline values: CDR1 MNHEY, CDR2 SVGAGI. There are 15 residues in the CDR3. CDR3: CASSYDGNSGNTIYF. The CDR3 region has the DNA TGTGCCAGCAGTTACGACGGGAACTCTGGAAACACCATATATTTT.

This clonotype was recorded many times. This chain connects TRBV9 to TRBJ1-5; D unresolved. The V gene's germline CDR1 is SGDLS and CDR2 YYNGEE. The CDR3 is 14 residues long. V dropped 0 bases and J dropped 3 bases, with 7 bases sitting between them. CDR3 loop: CASSVGTHNQPQHF. CDR3 nucleotides: TGTGCCAGCAGCGTAGGAACACACAATCAGCCCCAGCATTTT.

This clonotype was counted many times. The chain carries TRBV2 and TRBJ1-3; D call uncertain. Trimming took off 5 bases at V and 4 bases at J, with 9 bases between the two ends. Per the germline V gene, CDR1 is SNHLY and CDR2 is FYNNEI. CDR3 length: 13 residues. The CDR3 loop reads CASSWTRGNTIYF. The CDR3 coding sequence is TGTGCCAGCAGTTGGACGAGGGGAAACACCATATATTTT.

This clonotype was recorded a few times. The chain employs TRBV19 and TRBJ1-1, with D unclear. This CDR3 has 11 residues. The V gene's germline CDR1 is LNHDA and CDR2 SQIVND (reference sequence). The V end was cut by 4 bases, the J end by 8 bases, with 8 bases between. CDR3 DNA: TGTGCCAGTAGTAAGCGAAGGGAAGCTTTCTTT. Translated: CASSKRREAFF.

This clonotype has more than one count but fewer than ten. V is TRBV24-1 and J is TRBJ1-1; D is undetermined. Trimming stripped 4 bases from V and 8 bases from J, with 7 bases between. The CDR3 is 11 amino acids. Germline V gene data show CDR1 as KGHDR and CDR2 as SFDVKD. The CDR3 here is CATSDGLEAFF. CDR3 in DNA: TGTGCCACCAGTGACGGGTTAGAAGCTTTCTTT.

This clonotype was counted ten times or more. The rearrangement uses TRBV11-2 and TRBJ2-1, with D maybe TRBD2 (5 bases). The ends were cut back, 5 bases at V and 8 bases at J, with 19 bases in the middle. CDR1 and CDR2 (germline): SGHAT, FQNNGV. The CDR3 sequence is 15 residues long. In nucleotides, the CDR3 is TGTGCCAGCAGCCGTAGAATACCCCCCGGGGATGAGCAGTTCTTC. Translating gives CASSRRIPPGDEQFF. The full variable domain, in which reference TRBV11-2 and TRBJ2-1 provide the parts outside the CDR3, is EAGVAQSPRYKIIEKRQSVAFWCNPISGHATLYWYQQILGQGPKLLIQFQNNGVVDDSQLPKDRFSAERLKGVDSTLKIQPAKLEDSAVYLCASSRRIPPGDEQFFGPGTRLTVL.

In this sample, this clonotype turned up many times. The V call is TRBV20-1, the J call TRBJ1-5; D not resolved. Germline V gives CDR1 DFQATT, CDR2 SNEGSKA (reference sequence). This CDR3 is 15 amino acids long. The CDR3 protein is CICWGSQGSNQPQHF. CDR3 DNA: TGCATTTGCTGGGGAAGCCAAGGTAGCAATCAGCCCCAGCATTTT.

This clonotype was picked up a small number of times. The chain links TRBV7-6 to TRBJ2-5; D unresolved. The germline V gene has CDR1 SGHVS and CDR2 FNYEAQ. V was cut by 5 bases and J by 5 bases, with 9 bases left in between. The CDR3 loop spans 12 amino acids. The CDR3 is CASSTNRETQYF. In DNA form, the CDR3 reads TGTGCCAGCAGCACCAACCGGGAGACCCAGTACTTC.

At least ten counts were recorded for this clonotype. The J gene is TRBJ2-2, the V gene TRBV2; 14 nucleotides line up with TRBD2. This CDR3 contains 17 residues. The germline gives CDR1 SNHLY, CDR2 FYNNEI. The trim removed 6 bases at V and 0 bases at J, leaving 3 bases unmatched. CDR3 bases: TGTGCCAGCAGCGAGGGACTAGCGGGGGCGAACACCGGGGAGCTGTTTTTT. It codes for CASSEGLAGANTGELFF.

This clonotype occurred a few times. V gene TRBV20-1 combines with J gene TRBJ2-3; perhaps TRBD2 as D (6 bases). Trimming removed 0 bases from V and 4 bases from J, with 11 bases in between. The length of the CDR3 is 14 residues. The V gene's germline CDR1 is DFQATT and CDR2 SNEGSKA (reference sequence). In nucleotides, the CDR3 is TGCAGTGCTAGAGATGCCGAGCGGGCAGATACGCAGTATTTT. Encoded protein: CSARDAERADTQYF.

This clonotype was detected ten times or more. The chain carries TRBV2 and TRBJ1-1, with 8 bases matching TRBD1. Looked up from germline, CDR1 is SNHLY and CDR2 is FYNNEI. The V segment lost 7 bases and the J segment 5 bases; nucleotides outside the gene matches: 9. CDR3 size: 14 residues. DNA for the CDR3: TGTGCCAGCATGCCCGCAGGGGGCTGGACTGAAGCTTTCTTT. This codes for CASMPAGGWTEAFF. Combining the CDR3 with reference TRBV2 and TRBJ1-1 gives the whole variable domain EPEVTQTPSHQVTQMGQEVILRCVPISNHLYFYWYRQILGQKVEFLVSFYNNEISEKSEIFDDQFSVERPDGSNFTLKIRSTKLEDSAMYFCASMPAGGWTEAFFGQGTRLTVV.

This clonotype was recorded many times. J is TRBJ2-3 and V is TRBV7-8, with D possibly TRBD2 on 6 matching bases. V was clipped by 11 bases and J by 0 bases, with 9 bases between them. Germline V gene sequence: CDR1 SGHVS, CDR2 FQNEAQ. The CDR3 has 12 amino acids. CDR3 nucleotides: TGTGCCGAGGGACTTAGCACAGATACGCAGTATTTT. Amino acid sequence: CAEGLSTDTQYF.

The table lists this clonotype with many counts. Sequence at one end of the junction differs from germline and may be a read error. The rearrangement links TRBV4-2 to TRBJ1-2; D unclear. CDR1 is LGHNA and CDR2 is YNFKEQ in the germline V gene. The CDR3 has 14 amino acids. CDR3 sequence: CASSQEGGNFGYTF. The CDR3 bases are TGTGCCAGCAGCCAAGAAGGAGGGAACTTTGGCTACACCTTC.

This clonotype was observed at least ten times. Here the CDR3 DNA reads TGTGCCAGCAGCCAGGACAGTATCACAGATACGCAGTATTTT. Translation: CASSQDSITDTQYF. The V and J genes are TRBV7-7 and TRBJ2-3; D possibly corresponds to TRBD1 (6 bases). Trimming cost V 5 bases and J 2 bases, with 11 bases left between them. The CDR3 is 14 residues long. Germline V gene lookup returns CDR1 SSHAT and CDR2 FNYEAQ (reference sequence).

This clonotype was picked up a small number of times. The CDR3 bases are TGCGCCAGCAGCCCCCTCCAGGGGAAAGAGACCCAGTACTTC. Amino acids: CASSPLQGKETQYF. The J gene is TRBJ2-5, the V gene TRBV4-1; possible D gene TRBD1, 6 bases. The V end lost 4 bases, the J end lost 3 bases, and 12 bases lay between the germline ends. The V gene's germline CDR1 is MGHRA and CDR2 YSYEKL. The CDR3 contains 14 residues.

The gene calls are TRBV5-6 and TRBJ2-1; D is uncertain. V gave up 4 bases and J gave up 5 bases, with 13 bases separating them. The CDR3 runs 14 residues. The germline V gene has CDR1 SGHDT and CDR2 YYEEEE. Here the CDR3 DNA reads TGTGCCAGCAGCCCCGAGGCACGTCACAATGAGCAGTTCTTC. Protein: CASSPEARHNEQFF. Drawing the rest from reference TRBV5-6 and TRBJ2-1, the complete variable domain is DAGVTQSPTHLIKTRGQQVTLRCSPKSGHDTVSWYQQALGQGPQFIFQYYEEEERQRGNFPDRFSGHQFPNYSSELNVNALLLGDSALYLCASSPEARHNEQFFGPGTRLTVL.

This clonotype is termed medium-sized. DNA of the CDR3: TGTGCCAGCAGTGAGGCGAACACCGGGGAGCTGTTTTTT. The encoded protein is CASSEANTGELFF. The chain employs TRBV6-4 and TRBJ2-2; D is ambiguous. V shed 3 bases and J shed 0 bases, with 2 bases lying between them. The CDR3 has 13 residues. Germline CDR1 MRHNA, CDR2 SNTAGT.

This rearrangement joins TRBV5-1 to TRBJ2-3, with 7 bases lining up with TRBD2. Germline CDR1 SGHRS, CDR2 YFSETQ. Trimming took 2 bases from V and 0 from J; bases not matched to a gene: 6. The length of the CDR3 is 16 residues. CDR3 region: CASSFLAEKSTDTQYF. In nucleotides, the CDR3 is TGCGCCAGCAGCTTCCTAGCGGAGAAGAGCACAGATACGCAGTATTTT.

Concerning this clonotype itself: This may arise from a read error, as a much more abundant clone is one base away. J is TRBJ2-1 and V is TRBV5-1; D may correspond to TRBD1 or TRBD2 (5 bases each). The CDR3 runs to 16 residues. The germline CDR1 and CDR2 sequences are SGHRS and YFSETQ. CDR3 region: CTSSLAASWGYNEQFF. DNA for the CDR3: TGCACCAGCAGCTTGGCGGCCTCCTGGGGGTACAATGAGCAGTTCTTC. The whole variable domain, remainder taken from reference TRBV5-1 and TRBJ2-1, is KAGVTQTPRYLIKTRGQQVTLSCSPISGHRSVSWYQQTPGQGLQFLFEYFSETQRNKGNFPGRFSGRQFSNSRSEMNVSTLELGDSALYLCTSSLAASWGYNEQFFGPGTRLTVL.

This clonotype was recorded at least ten times. This chain uses TRBV7-2 with TRBJ1-3; tentative D call: TRBD1 (6 bases). Trimming removed 2 bases at V and 0 bases at J, with 8 bases between. This CDR3 is 15 amino acids long. Germline values: CDR1 SGHTA, CDR2 FQGNSA. The CDR3 DNA reads as TGTGCCAGCAGCTTATCAGGGGTCTCTGGAAACACCATATATTTT. Translated: CASSLSGVSGNTIYF. Based on the CDR3 plus reference TRBV7-2 and TRBJ1-3, the full variable domain is GAGVSQSPSNKVTEKGKDVELRCDPISGHTALYWYRQSLGQGLEFLIYFQGNSAPDKSGLPSDRFSAERTGGSVSTLTIQRTQQEDSAVYLCASSLSGVSGNTIYFGEGSWLTVV.

This clonotype was observed at least ten times. The V and J genes are TRBV12-3 or TRBV12-4 and TRBJ1-1, with no clear D. CDR3 length equals 14 residues. V lost 4 bases and J 3 bases, leaving 12 bases between the germline ends. CDR3 sequence: CASSSWFKDTEAFF. In DNA form, the CDR3 reads TGTGCCAGCAGTTCTTGGTTTAAGGACACTGAAGCTTTCTTT.

This clonotype appeared a few times. V gene TRBV11-2 combines with J gene TRBJ2-2, with D hard to call. Deletions cut 5 bases from V and 2 bases from J, with 6 bases between. Germline lookup yields CDR1 SGHAT and CDR2 FQNNGV. The CDR3 has 13 amino acids. CDR3: CASSEQNTGELFF. The CDR3 nucleotides read TGTGCCAGCAGCGAACAAAACACCGGGGAGCTGTTTTTT.

This clonotype showed up many times. The DNA of the CDR3 is TGTGCCAGCATCTCACCGGGGGGCGAAGCTTTCTTT. Its translation is CASISPGGEAFF. The rearrangement links TRBV28 to TRBJ1-1, with D tentatively TRBD1 (6 bases). Trimming left V 7 bases short and J 8 bases short, with 14 bases between. Germline CDR1 reads MDHEN; CDR2 reads SYDVKM. The CDR3 contains 12 residues.

There are a few counts of this clonotype. The CDR3 DNA reads as TGCGCCAGCAGCCCCCCCGGGGGTCGATACCGTCCTATAGCCAAAAACATTCAGTACTTC. It yields the protein CASSPPGGRYRPIAKNIQYF. The genes are TRBV4-3 and TRBJ2-4; weak D call: TRBD2 (6 bases). The CDR3 consists of 20 residues. V lost 4 bases, J lost 0 bases, and 25 bases lay in between. Per the germline V gene, CDR1 is LGHNA and CDR2 is YSLEER.

Turning to this clonotype: This may be a read error, as it is one base from a much larger clone. The V and J genes are TRBV5-1 and TRBJ1-2; the match to TRBD1 covers 8 bases. V was pared by 10 bases and J by 6 bases, with 20 bases of the junction left unmatched. The CDR3 extends over 16 amino acids. Germline V gene lookup returns CDR1 SGHRS and CDR2 YFSETQ. Here the CDR3 DNA reads TGCGCCCCCAGACTGACAGGGGATCAGAAAAGGGATGGCTACACCTTC. It encodes CAPRLTGDQKRDGYTF.

For this clonotype: A single base separates this from a much larger clone, so it may be a read error. This sequence joins TRBV4-1 and TRBJ2-1; TRBD2 matches at 8 bases. V was clipped by 3 bases and J by 10 bases; unmatched bases: 17. CDR3 length: 17 residues. Germline CDR1 and CDR2: MGHRA and YSYEKL. The CDR3 reads CASSHSYSSGAPVEQFF. The CDR3 DNA reads TGCGCCAGCAGCCATTCATACAGTAGCGGGGCCCCCGTGGAGCAGTTCTTC.

This clonotype was seen at least ten times. The chain is built from TRBV6-1 and TRBJ2-5; D not resolved. The CDR3 contains 15 residues. Germline CDR1 reads MNHNS; CDR2 reads SASEGT. The V end lost 10 bases, the J end lost 2 bases, and 20 bases lay between the germline ends. The CDR3 here is CATSLVPRRQETQYF. The CDR3 DNA follows: TGTGCCACCTCCCTCGTTCCCAGGCGGCAAGAGACCCAGTACTTC.

This clonotype was picked up many times. This chain uses TRBV5-1 with TRBJ1-1; maybe TRBD1 (5 bases). Per the germline V gene, CDR1 is SGHRS and CDR2 is YFSETQ. V was pared by 4 bases and J by 1 base, with 11 bases between. The CDR3 has 14 amino acids. Here the CDR3 DNA reads TGCGCCAGCAGCCCCCTTGGACAGAACACTGAAGCTTTCTTT. Amino acids: CASSPLGQNTEAFF.